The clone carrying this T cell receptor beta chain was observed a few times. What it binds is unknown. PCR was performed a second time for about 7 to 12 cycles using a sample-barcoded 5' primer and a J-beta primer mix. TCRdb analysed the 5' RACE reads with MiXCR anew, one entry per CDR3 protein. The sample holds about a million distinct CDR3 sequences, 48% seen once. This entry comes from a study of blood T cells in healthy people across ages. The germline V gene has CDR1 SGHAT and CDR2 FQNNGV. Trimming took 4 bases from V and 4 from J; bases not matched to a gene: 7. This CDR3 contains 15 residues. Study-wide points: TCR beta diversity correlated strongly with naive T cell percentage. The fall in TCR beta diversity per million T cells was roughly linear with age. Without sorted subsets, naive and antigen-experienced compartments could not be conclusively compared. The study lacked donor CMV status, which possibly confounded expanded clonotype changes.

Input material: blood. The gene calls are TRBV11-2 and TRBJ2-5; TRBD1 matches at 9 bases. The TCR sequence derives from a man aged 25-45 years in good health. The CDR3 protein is CASSWGQGSGETQYF. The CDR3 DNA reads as TGTGCCAGCAGCTGGGGACAGGGAAGTGGAGAGACCCAGTACTTC. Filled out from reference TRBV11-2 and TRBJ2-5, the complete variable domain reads EAGVAQSPRYKIIEKRQSVAFWCNPISGHATLYWYQQILGQGPKLLIQFQNNGVVDDSQLPKDRFSAERLKGVDSTLKIQPAKLEDSAVYLCASSWGQGSGETQYFGPGTRLLVL.